Sequencing of this TCR beta chain was carried out in a study of identical twins. From the 5' RACE reads, TCRdb called clonotypes with MiXCR, one entry per CDR3 protein. The repertoire consists of 1.5 million to 2 million distinct CDR3 sequences, with under 35% occurring once and the leading ten covering 0.25% to 0.3%. Per germline, CDR1 SGHRS and CDR2 YFSETQ. The CDR3 totals 13 residues. V gave up 5 bases and J gave up 4 bases, with 13 bases separating them. This clonotype was observed a handful of times. The receptor was derived from a newborn girl in good health. The sequencing sample was made of cord blood. V gene TRBV5-1 combines with J gene TRBJ2-7; no clear D gene. Here the CDR3 DNA reads TGCGCCAGCAGGGACCCCAATGAATACGAGCAGTACTTC. Its translation is CASRDPNEYEQYF. Complete variable domain (other parts from reference TRBV5-1 and TRBJ2-7): KAGVTQTPRYLIKTRGQQVTLSCSPISGHRSVSWYQQTPGQGLQFLFEYFSETQRNKGNFPGRFSGRQFSNSRSEMNVSTLELGDSALYLCASRDPNEYEQYFGPGTRLTVT.